The 6 T cell receptor beta chains below come from one sample, sequenced in a study of T cell clonality in common variable immunodeficiency. Findings and limits, study-wide: Common variable immunodeficiency TCR beta sequences reportedly had fewer deletions and N-nucleotide insertions.

What these receptors recognize is not known. Generated by immunoSEQ multiplex PCR, the TCRdb table keeps only in-frame clones and is missing some. Observed in the sample are about 19,000 clones, none of them singletons. The sequenced sample consisted of peripheral blood mononuclear cells. The receptors stem from a human donor with common variable immunodeficiency.

A word on this clone: Coverage ceases 3 residues before the CDR3 finishes, and the germline J gene fills in the end. The chain employs TRBV7-2 and TRBJ1-2; 9 positions agree with TRBD1. J gave up 7 bases and V 5 bases, and 8 bases lay outside the gene matches. The CDR3 is 14 residues long. In germline, CDR1 is SGHTA, CDR2 FQGNSA. The sequenced CDR3 bases are TGTGCCAGCAGCACGGGGGACAGGGTGGGTGGC. Protein product: CASSTGDRVGG. The whole CDR3 region reads CASSTGDRVGGYTF. Together with reference TRBV7-2 and TRBJ1-2, the CDR3 gives the full variable domain: GAGVSQSPSNKVTEKGKDVELRCDPISGHTALYWYRQSLGQGLEFLIYFQGNSAPDKSGLPSDRFSAERTGGSVSTLTIQRTQQEDSAVYLCASSTGDRVGGYTFGSGTRLTVV.

This clone came up many times. The read is 3 residues too short to cover the CDR3 end, so that end is filled in from the germline J gene. The genes are TRBV30 and TRBJ1-4; TRBD1 might be the D (5 bases). Between the trimmed V and J ends, which lost 5 bases and 7 bases, there was a span of 11 bases. In germline, CDR1 is GTSNPN, CDR2 SVGIG (reference sequence). This CDR3 spans 12 amino acids. CDR3 DNA, as far as it was read: TGTGCCTGGTCGGGGGTTGGTGAAAAA. Residues: CAWSGVGEK. The complete CDR3 sequence is CAWSGVGEKLFF. The full variable domain, in which reference TRBV30 and TRBJ1-4 provide the parts outside the CDR3, is SQTIHQWPATLVQPVGSPLSLECTVEGTSNPNLYWYRQAAGRGLQLLFYSVGIGQISSEVPQNLSASRPQDRQFILSSKKLLLSDSGFYLCAWSGVGEKLFFGSGTQLSVL.

This clone was counted between two and nine times. The read comes to an end 3 residues before the CDR3 does, leaving the germline J gene to fill in the end. The chain has TRBV19 and TRBJ2-1; 7 bases align to TRBD2. After removal of 1 base from V and 7 bases from J, the junction contained 7 bases not matched to a gene. Germline V gives CDR1 LNHDA, CDR2 SQIVND (reference sequence). There are 15 residues in the CDR3. The sequenced part of the CDR3 DNA is TGTGCCAGTAGTATAGCGGCGGGAGCGGGTAATGAG. Translated: CASSIAAGAGNE. The whole CDR3 sequence is CASSIAAGAGNEQFF.

At least ten counts were recorded for this clone. The read ends 3 residues shy of where the CDR3 ends; the end is completed using the germline J gene. V and J are TRBV20-1 and TRBJ1-3; maybe TRBD1 (5 bases). CDR1 and CDR2 from the germline V gene are DFQATT and SNEGSKA (reference sequence). The CDR3 contains 14 residues. V was clipped by 5 bases and J by 4 bases, with 15 bases between them. Here the CDR3 reads CSAGARVSGNTIYF. CDR3 bases read: TGCAGTGCTGGGGCAAGGGTCTCGGGAAACACC.

This clone was counted many times. Read sequence stops 3 residues before the CDR3 end, and the germline J gene provides the missing end. The gene calls are TRBV12-3 or TRBV12-4 and TRBJ2-3; 10 bases map to TRBD2. The V segment lost 3 bases and the J segment 3 bases; nucleotides outside the gene matches: 3. The CDR3 is 15 residues long. CDR3 sequence: CASSFSGGATDTQYF. CDR3 bases read: TGTGCCAGCAGTTTCAGCGGGGGGGCGACAGATACG.

This clone was seen only a few times. The junction differs from germline at one of its ends, possibly a read error. With the read ending 3 residues before the CDR3 end, the germline J gene is used to fill in that end. The same CDR3 can be traced to other DNA sequences in this sample. The V gene is TRBV18, the J gene TRBJ2-3; TRBD1 matches at 7 bases. The CDR3 runs 16 residues. Germline CDR1 and CDR2: KGHSH and LQKENI. CDR3 amino acids: CASSPRQGVSTDTQYF. The sequenced part of the CDR3 DNA is TGTGCCAGCTCACCTAGACAGGGCGTAAGCACGGATACG.